This entry is about one T cell receptor (beta chain). Germline assignment: CDR1 SGHNT and CDR2 YENEEA. The ends were cut back, 4 bases at V and 3 bases at J, with 10 bases in the middle. There are 13 residues in the CDR3. Study processing details: Amplification with reference gene primers provided the estimates of nucleated cell counts. This table comes from immunoSEQ multiplex PCR, and its TCRdb copy is limited to in-frame clones, with some not included. That table gives V, J and clone size, and the DNA gave D and trimming. Of about 100,000 clones listed, 84% were seen once; the top ten hold less than 5%. The sample originates from a study of blood T cell repertoires in COVID-19. Study-level information: Whether acute or convalescent, the COVID-19 samples came from the United States, Italy and Spain. From T cells, B-cell-depleted T cells, or PBMCs came the material, which was cDNA or gDNA.

Sequenced material: peripheral blood. The rearrangement joins TRBV11-3 to TRBJ2-7, with D possibly matching TRBD1 (6 bases). The sequence derives from a human donor in a cohort sampled during active COVID-19. CDR3 bases: TGTGCCAGCAGCTCGGGACAAATCTACGAGCAGTACTTC. This gives the protein CASSSGQIYEQYF.